The 6 T cell receptor beta chains below all came from one sample that was sequenced in a study of T cells in Graves' hyperthyroidism and ophthalmopathy. What was amplified from RNA transcripts were TCR beta CDR3 regions. HTBI primers drove first-round RT-PCR of the TCR CDR3. A single record per CDR3 protein comes from TCRdb applying MiXCR to the multiplex PCR reads. The sample has fewer than 400,000 distinct CDR3 sequences, roughly 17% seen once. Material: blood. Every receptor here comes from a young man with Graves' hyperthyroidism.

This rearrangement joins TRBV20-1 to TRBJ1-4; D gene ambiguous. The CDR3 is made up of 14 amino acids. Germline values: CDR1 DFQATT, CDR2 SNEGSKA (reference sequence). Between the trimmed V and J ends, which lost 3 bases and 0 bases, there was a span of 8 bases. In DNA form, the CDR3 reads TGCAGTGCTAGCCTCCGGCCAACTAATGAAAAACTGTTTTTT. Encoded protein: CSASLRPTNEKLFF.

This clonotype was seen at least ten times. The chain employs TRBV28 and TRBJ2-7, with no clear D. Trimming shortened V by 5 bases and J by 4 bases, and 9 bases separated the two germline ends. CDR1 is MDHEN, CDR2 SYDVKM, per germline. The CDR3 runs 12 residues. The CDR3: CASSAPIYEQYF. The DNA for the CDR3 is TGTGCCAGCAGTGCCCCTATTTACGAGCAGTACTTC.

This clonotype was detected only a few times. The chain joins TRBV11-3 to TRBJ2-7; TRBD2 aligns across 10 bases. Germline V gene sequence: CDR1 SGHNT, CDR2 YENEEA. The V gene end was trimmed by 6 bases and the J gene end by 9 bases; junction bases not matched to a gene: 8. CDR3 length equals 13 residues. CDR3 DNA sequence: TGTGCCAGCAGAATAGCGGGAGGAACGGTGCAGTACTTC. The encoded protein is CASRIAGGTVQYF.

This clonotype appeared a few times. The chain uses TRBV4-1 and TRBJ2-7; D is unresolved. Germline V gene sequence: CDR1 MGHRA, CDR2 YSYEKL. The CDR3 spans 13 residues. Trimming cost V 0 bases and J 2 bases, with 5 bases left between them. In nucleotides, the CDR3 is TGCGCCAGCAGCCAAGACCTGACCTACGAGCAGTACTTC. Translated: CASSQDLTYEQYF.

The chain combines TRBV15 with TRBJ2-5, with 12 bases fitting TRBD1. The V and J ends lost 5 bases and 5 bases, in that order; junction bases with no gene match: 9. CDR1 and CDR2 from the germline V gene are LNHNV and YYDKDF (reference sequence). The CDR3 runs to 16 residues. The CDR3 nucleotides read TGTGCCACCAGCGACCGGGACAGGGGGCCTTCCGAGACCCAGTACTTC. Amino acids: CATSDRDRGPSETQYF.

V usage is TRBV2 and J usage is TRBJ2-2; 9 nucleotides align to TRBD1. Germline CDR1 reads SNHLY; CDR2 reads FYNNEI. The CDR3 length is 14 residues. Trimming removed 7 bases from V and 5 bases from J; junction bases left unmatched: 5. The CDR3 sequence: CASKRQGGTGELFF. The CDR3 region has the DNA TGTGCCAGCAAAAGACAGGGGGGAACCGGGGAGCTGTTTTTT.